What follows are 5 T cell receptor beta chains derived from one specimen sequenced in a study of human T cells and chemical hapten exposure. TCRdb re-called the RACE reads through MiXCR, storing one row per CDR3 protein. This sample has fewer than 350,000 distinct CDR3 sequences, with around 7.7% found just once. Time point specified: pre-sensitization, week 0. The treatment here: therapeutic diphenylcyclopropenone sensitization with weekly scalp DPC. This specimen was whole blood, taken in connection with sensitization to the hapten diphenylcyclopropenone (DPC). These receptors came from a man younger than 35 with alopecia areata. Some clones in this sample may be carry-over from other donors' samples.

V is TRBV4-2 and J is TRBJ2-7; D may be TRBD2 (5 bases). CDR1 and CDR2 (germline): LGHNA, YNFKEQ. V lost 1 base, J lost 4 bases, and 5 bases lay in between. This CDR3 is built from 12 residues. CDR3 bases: TGTGCCAGCAGCCAAGGAGGGTACGAGCAGTACTTC. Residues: CASSQGGYEQYF.

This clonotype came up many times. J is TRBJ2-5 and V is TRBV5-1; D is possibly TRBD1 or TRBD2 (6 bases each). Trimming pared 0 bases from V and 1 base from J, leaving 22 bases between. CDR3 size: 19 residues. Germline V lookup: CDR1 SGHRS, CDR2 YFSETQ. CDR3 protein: CASSLESGGRRLAQETQYF. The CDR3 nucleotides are TGCGCCAGCAGCTTGGAATCCGGGGGCCGGAGGTTAGCCCAAGAGACCCAGTACTTC.

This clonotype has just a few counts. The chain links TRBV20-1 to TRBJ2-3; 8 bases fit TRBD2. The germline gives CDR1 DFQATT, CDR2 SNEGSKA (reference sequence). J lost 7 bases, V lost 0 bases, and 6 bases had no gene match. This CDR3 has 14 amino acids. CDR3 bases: TGCAGTGCTAGAGAAGGCGGGGGGCCCTATACGCAGTATTTT. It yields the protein CSAREGGGPYTQYF.

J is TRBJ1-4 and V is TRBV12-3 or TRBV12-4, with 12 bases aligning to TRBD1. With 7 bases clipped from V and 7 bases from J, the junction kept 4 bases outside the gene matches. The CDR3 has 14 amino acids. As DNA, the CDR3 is TGTGCCAGCACCGGGACAGGGGGCCGTGAAAAACTGTTTTTT. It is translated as CASTGTGGREKLFF.

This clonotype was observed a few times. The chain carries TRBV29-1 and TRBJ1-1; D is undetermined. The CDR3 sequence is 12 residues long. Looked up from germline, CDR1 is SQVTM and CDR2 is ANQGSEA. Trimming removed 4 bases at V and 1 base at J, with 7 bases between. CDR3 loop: CSVGHRNTEAFF. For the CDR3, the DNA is TGCAGCGTTGGACATAGGAACACTGAAGCTTTCTTT.